This T cell receptor beta chain derives from a study of control samples from healthy donors and cancer patients. CDR3 length: 16 amino acids. V was clipped by 0 bases and J by 2 bases; unmatched bases: 2. Germline lookup yields CDR1 MRHNA and CDR2 SNTAGT. Some clones are missing from TCRdb's copy, which holds only in-frame ones; the method was immunoSEQ multiplex PCR. The sample lists under 30,000 clones; roughly 85% were seen once. The receptor's source is a woman between 55 and 75 years old with head and neck cancer. Sequencing was done on a sample of PBMCs. The genes are TRBV6-4 and TRBJ2-1; 9 nucleotides line up with TRBD2. CDR3 sequence: CASSDSGLATYNEQFF. The CDR3 DNA follows: TGTGCCAGCAGTGACTCGGGACTAGCAACCTACAATGAGCAGTTCTTC.